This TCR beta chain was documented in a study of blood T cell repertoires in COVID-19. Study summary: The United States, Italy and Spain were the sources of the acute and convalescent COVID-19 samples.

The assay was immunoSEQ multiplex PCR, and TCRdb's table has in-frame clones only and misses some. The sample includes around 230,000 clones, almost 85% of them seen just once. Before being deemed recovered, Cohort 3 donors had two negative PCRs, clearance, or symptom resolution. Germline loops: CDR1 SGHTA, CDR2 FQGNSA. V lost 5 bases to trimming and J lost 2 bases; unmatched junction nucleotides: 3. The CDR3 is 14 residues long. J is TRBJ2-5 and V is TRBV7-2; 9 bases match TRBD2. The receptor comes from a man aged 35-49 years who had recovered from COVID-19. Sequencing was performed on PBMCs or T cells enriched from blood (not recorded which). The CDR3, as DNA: TGTGCCAGCAGCGCCCTAGCGGGACAAGAGACCCAGTACTTC. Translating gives CASSALAGQETQYF. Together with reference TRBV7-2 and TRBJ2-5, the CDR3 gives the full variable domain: GAGVSQSPSNKVTEKGKDVELRCDPISGHTALYWYRQSLGQGLEFLIYFQGNSAPDKSGLPSDRFSAERTGGSVSTLTIQRTQQEDSAVYLCASSALAGQETQYFGPGTRLLVL.